Presented here are 10 T cell receptor beta chains from one specimen sequenced in a study of blood T cell repertoires in COVID-19. Clones were read by immunoSEQ multiplex PCR, and TCRdb kept only the in-frame ones, dropping some. The repertoire holds under 250,000 clones, with 65% to 90% as singletons. The material sequenced was peripheral blood. The receptors derive from a man aged 45-65 years with COVID-19, enrolled during active disease.

This clone was seen more than once but under ten times. The rearrangement links TRBV6-5 to TRBJ2-2, with 7 positions matching TRBD2. Per germline, CDR1 MNHEY and CDR2 SVGAGI. This CDR3 is built from 16 residues. With V trimmed by 2 bases and J by 3 bases, 6 bases remained unmatched. This CDR3 reads CASSYRAGVDTGELFF. CDR3 in DNA: TGTGCCAGCAGTTACCGGGCGGGGGTAGACACCGGGGAGCTGTTTTTT.

As regards this clone: At the DNA level, this CDR3 is encoded by other sequences in the same sample as well. This rearrangement joins TRBV12-3 or TRBV12-4 to TRBJ1-2; weak D call: TRBD1 (6 bases). This CDR3 has 13 amino acids. The V end lost 5 bases, the J end lost 2 bases, and 9 bases lay between the germline ends. The CDR3 region is CASSLTGNYGYTF. DNA for the CDR3: TGTGCCAGCAGTCTCACAGGGAACTATGGCTACACCTTC.

This chain uses TRBV10-3 with TRBJ1-1; D gene unclear. V lost 5 bases to trimming and J lost 0 bases, with 7 bases between them. The CDR3 has 13 residues. CDR1 and CDR2 (germline): ENHRY, SYGVKD. CDR3 loop: CAISTELNTEAFF. The CDR3 nucleotides are TGTGCCATCAGTACAGAGTTGAACACTGAAGCTTTCTTT.

The chain combines TRBV7-3 with TRBJ1-4; 11 nucleotides align to TRBD1. This CDR3 is built from 15 residues. V was clipped by 5 bases and J by 3 bases; unmatched bases: 2. Germline V gene lookup returns CDR1 SGHTA and CDR2 FQGTGA. The CDR3 coding sequence is TGTGCCAGCAGCAGGACAGGGGGCTCTAATGAAAAACTGTTTTTT. The encoded protein is CASSRTGGSNEKLFF.

This chain links TRBV6-4 with TRBJ1-1, with D perhaps TRBD1 (6 bases). The CDR3 is 13 residues long. V lost 4 bases and J 3 bases, leaving 9 bases between the germline ends. Germline V gene sequence: CDR1 MRHNA, CDR2 SNTAGT. The CDR3 DNA reads as TGTGCCAGCAGTGCAGGGGCGGACACTGAAGCTTTCTTT. This encodes CASSAGADTEAFF.

The chain uses TRBV9 and TRBJ2-1; a possible D gene is TRBD2 (7 bases). The germline gives CDR1 SGDLS, CDR2 YYNGEE. Trimming took 8 bases from V and 0 from J, leaving 21 bases between them. The CDR3 is 17 amino acids. DNA for the CDR3: TGTGCCAGTGCGGGGGCACGGGGCGATAGCTCCTACAATGAGCAGTTCTTC. It encodes CASAGARGDSSYNEQFF.

The chain recombines TRBV21-1 with TRBJ1-1; the listed D gene, TRBD1, was not tested against the DNA. TRBV21-1 represents a pseudogene. CDR3 length: 16 amino acids. This chain's CDR3 is CASSSRGDRLNTEAFF. CDR3 nucleotides: TGTGCCAGCAGCTCAAGAGGGGACAGATTGAACACTGAAGCTTTCTTT.

J is TRBJ2-2 and V is TRBV19; TRBD1 matches at 11 bases. The CDR3 sequence is 18 residues long. V lost 5 bases, J lost 1 base, and 9 bases stayed unmatched. The germline V gene encodes CDR1 LNHDA and CDR2 SQIVND (reference sequence). The CDR3 sequence is CASSPWTGGRGNTGELFF. Here the CDR3 DNA reads TGTGCCAGTAGTCCTTGGACAGGGGGCCGTGGGAACACCGGGGAGCTGTTTTTT.

The chain recombines TRBV3-1 (or the pseudogene TRBV3-2) with TRBJ2-7; unclear D gene. CDR1 and CDR2 (germline): LGHDT, YNNKEL (reference sequence). The CDR3 covers 16 residues. V was cut by 0 bases and J by 3 bases, with 15 bases left in between. CDR3 DNA: TGTGCCAGCAGCCAAGAGAATTATGGCAGGAACTACGAGCAGTACTTC. Translated, it gives CASSQENYGRNYEQYF.

In its sample, this clone was seen once. This chain joins TRBV24-1 and TRBJ2-2, with D tentatively TRBD2 (5 bases). V was pared by 7 bases and J by 10 bases, with 15 bases between. This CDR3 is 13 amino acids long. Germline CDR1 reads KGHDR; CDR2 reads SFDVKD. The CDR3 here is CATSPRISEELFF. In DNA form, the CDR3 reads TGTGCCACCAGCCCCCGAATTAGCGAGGAGCTGTTTTTT.